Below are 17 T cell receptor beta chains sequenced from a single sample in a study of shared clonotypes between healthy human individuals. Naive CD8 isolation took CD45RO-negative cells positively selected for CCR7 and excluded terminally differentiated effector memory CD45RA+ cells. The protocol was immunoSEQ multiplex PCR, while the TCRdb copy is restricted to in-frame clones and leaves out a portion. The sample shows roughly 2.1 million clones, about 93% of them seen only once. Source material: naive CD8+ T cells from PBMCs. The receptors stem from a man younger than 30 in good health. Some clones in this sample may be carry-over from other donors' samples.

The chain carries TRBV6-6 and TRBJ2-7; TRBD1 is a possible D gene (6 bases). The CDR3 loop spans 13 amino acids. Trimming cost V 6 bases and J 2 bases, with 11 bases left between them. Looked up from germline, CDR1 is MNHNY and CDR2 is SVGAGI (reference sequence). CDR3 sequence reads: CASSAGAPYEQYF. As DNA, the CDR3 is TGTGCCAGCAGCGCAGGGGCACCCTACGAGCAGTACTTC.

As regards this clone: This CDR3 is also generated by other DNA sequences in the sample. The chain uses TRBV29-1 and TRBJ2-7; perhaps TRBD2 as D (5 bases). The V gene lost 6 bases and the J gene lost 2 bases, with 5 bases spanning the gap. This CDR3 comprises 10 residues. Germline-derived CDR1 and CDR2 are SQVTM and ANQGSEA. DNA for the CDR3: TGCAGCGTACTAGCCTACGAGCAGTACTTC. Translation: CSVLAYEQYF.

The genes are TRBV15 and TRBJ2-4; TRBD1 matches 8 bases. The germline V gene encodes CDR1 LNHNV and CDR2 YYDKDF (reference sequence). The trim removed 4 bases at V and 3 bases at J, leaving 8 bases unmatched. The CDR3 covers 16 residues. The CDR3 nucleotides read TGTGCCACCAGCACGGACAGGGCGATCCTCAAAAACATTCAGTACTTC. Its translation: CATSTDRAILKNIQYF.

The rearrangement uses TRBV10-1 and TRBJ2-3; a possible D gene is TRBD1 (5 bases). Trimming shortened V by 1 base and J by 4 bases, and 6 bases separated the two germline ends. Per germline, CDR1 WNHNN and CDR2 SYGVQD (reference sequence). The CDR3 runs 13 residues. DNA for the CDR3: TGCGCCAGCAGTGAGTGGGGCGCAGATACGCAGTATTTT. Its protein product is CASSEWGADTQYF.

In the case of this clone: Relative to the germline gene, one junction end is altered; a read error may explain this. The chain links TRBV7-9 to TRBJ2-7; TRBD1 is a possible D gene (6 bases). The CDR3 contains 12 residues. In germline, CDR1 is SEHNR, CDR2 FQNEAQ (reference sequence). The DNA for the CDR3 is TGTGCCAGCAGCTCGGACAGCGCGGAGCCGTACTTC. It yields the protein CASSSDSAEPYF. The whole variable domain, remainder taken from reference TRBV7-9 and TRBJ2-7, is DTGVSQNPRHKITKRGQNVTFRCDPISEHNRLYWYRQTLGQGPEFLTYFQNEAQLEKSRLLSDRFSAERPKGSFSTLEIQRTEQGDSAMYLCASSSDSAEPYFGPGTRLTVT.

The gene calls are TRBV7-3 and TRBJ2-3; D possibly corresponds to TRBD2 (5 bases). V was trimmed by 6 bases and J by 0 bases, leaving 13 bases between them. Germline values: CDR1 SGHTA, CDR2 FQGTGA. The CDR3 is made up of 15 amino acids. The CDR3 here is CASSSWSGSTDTQYF. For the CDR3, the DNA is TGTGCCAGCAGTTCCTGGAGCGGCAGCACAGATACGCAGTATTTT. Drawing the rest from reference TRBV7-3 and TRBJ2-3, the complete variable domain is GAGVSQTPSNKVTEKGKYVELRCDPISGHTALYWYRQSLGQGPEFLIYFQGTGAADDSGLPNDRFFAVRPEGSVSTLKIQRTERGDSAVYLCASSSWSGSTDTQYFGPGTRLTVL.

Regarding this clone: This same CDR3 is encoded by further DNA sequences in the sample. The CDR3 sequence is CASSLGGYQPQHF. In DNA form, the CDR3 reads TGTGCCAGCAGCTTAGGGGGTTACCAGCCCCAGCATTTT. This sequence joins TRBV7-9 and TRBJ1-5, with D uncertain. Trimming pared 1 base from V and 7 bases from J, leaving 8 bases between. Per germline, CDR1 SEHNR and CDR2 FQNEAQ (reference sequence). The CDR3 is 13 amino acids.

The CDR3, as DNA: TGTGCCAGCAGTGACAGGACCTTTAACGGTGCTCAGCCCCAGCATTTT. Protein: CASSDRTFNGAQPQHF. The V and J genes are TRBV6-1 and TRBJ1-5; D is unresolved. The CDR3 is 16 residues long. Trimming took 3 bases from V and 6 from J, leaving 18 bases between them. CDR1 is MNHNS and CDR2 is SASEGT in the germline V gene.

For the CDR3, the DNA is TGTGCCAGCAGTTGGTCGACTAGCGGGTCTAGGGAGACCCAGTACTTC. Amino acid sequence: CASSWSTSGSRETQYF. The chain couples TRBV27 to TRBJ2-5; 10 bases map to TRBD2. With V trimmed by 4 bases and J by 5 bases, 10 bases remained unmatched. The CDR3 has 16 amino acids. Per germline, CDR1 MNHEY and CDR2 SMNVEV (reference sequence).

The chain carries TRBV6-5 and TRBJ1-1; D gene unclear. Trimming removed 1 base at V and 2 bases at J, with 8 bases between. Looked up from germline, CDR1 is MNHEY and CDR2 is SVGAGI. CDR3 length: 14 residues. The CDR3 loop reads CASSYFTGNTEAFF. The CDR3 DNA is TGTGCCAGCAGTTACTTTACGGGTAACACTGAAGCTTTCTTT.

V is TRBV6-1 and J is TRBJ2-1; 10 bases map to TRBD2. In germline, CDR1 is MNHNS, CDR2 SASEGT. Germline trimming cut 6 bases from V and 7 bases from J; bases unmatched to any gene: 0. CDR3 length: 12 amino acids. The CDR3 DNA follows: TGTGCCAGCAGGGGACTAGCGAATGAGCAGTTCTTC. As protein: CASRGLANEQFF.

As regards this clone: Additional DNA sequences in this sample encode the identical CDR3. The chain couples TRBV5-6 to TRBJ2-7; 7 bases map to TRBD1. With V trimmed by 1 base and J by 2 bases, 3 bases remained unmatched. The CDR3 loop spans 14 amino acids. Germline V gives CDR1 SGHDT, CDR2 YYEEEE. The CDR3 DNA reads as TGTGCCAGCAGCTTGAATCAGGGGGCCTACGAGCAGTACTTC. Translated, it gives CASSLNQGAYEQYF. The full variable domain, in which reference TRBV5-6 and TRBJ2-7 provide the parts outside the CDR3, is DAGVTQSPTHLIKTRGQQVTLRCSPKSGHDTVSWYQQALGQGPQFIFQYYEEEERQRGNFPDRFSGHQFPNYSSELNVNALLLGDSALYLCASSLNQGAYEQYFGPGTRLTVT.

The CDR3 sequence is CASSPTGYYEQYF. The CDR3 DNA reads TGTGCCAGCAGCCCCACGGGGTACTACGAGCAGTACTTC. The rearrangement links TRBV5-6 to TRBJ2-7, with D possibly TRBD2 on 5 matching bases. From germline, CDR1 is SGHDT and CDR2 YYEEEE. V dropped 4 bases and J dropped 3 bases, with 11 bases sitting between them. The CDR3 runs 13 residues.

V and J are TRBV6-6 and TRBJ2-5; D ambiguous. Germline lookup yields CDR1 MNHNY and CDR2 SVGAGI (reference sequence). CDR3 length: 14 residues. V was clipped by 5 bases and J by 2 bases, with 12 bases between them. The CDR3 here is CASSPIFQQETQYF. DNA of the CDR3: TGTGCCAGCAGTCCGATTTTCCAACAAGAGACCCAGTACTTC.

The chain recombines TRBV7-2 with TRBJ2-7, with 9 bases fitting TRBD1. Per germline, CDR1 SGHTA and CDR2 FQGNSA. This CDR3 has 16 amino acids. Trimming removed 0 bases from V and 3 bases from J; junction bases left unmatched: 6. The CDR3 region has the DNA TGTGCCAGCAGCTTAGCGGGACAGGGTGTTGGCTACGAGCAGTACTTC. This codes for CASSLAGQGVGYEQYF.

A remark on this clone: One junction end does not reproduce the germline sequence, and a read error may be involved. The CDR3 DNA follows: TGTGCCAGCAGCTTAGCGGGGTCGCAGGGGAACCTTTTGCAGGTCTTC. Translation gives CASSLAGSQGNLLQVF. The rearrangement joins TRBV11-2 to TRBJ2-7; possibly TRBD1 for D (6 bases). Germline values: CDR1 SGHAT, CDR2 FQNNGV. This CDR3 spans 16 amino acids.

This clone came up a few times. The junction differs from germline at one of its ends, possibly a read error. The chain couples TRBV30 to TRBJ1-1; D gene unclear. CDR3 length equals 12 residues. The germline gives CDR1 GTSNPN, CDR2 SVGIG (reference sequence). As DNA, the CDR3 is TGTGCCTGGAGTGTTCTGAAAACTGAAGCTTTCTTT. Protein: CAWSVLKTEAFF.